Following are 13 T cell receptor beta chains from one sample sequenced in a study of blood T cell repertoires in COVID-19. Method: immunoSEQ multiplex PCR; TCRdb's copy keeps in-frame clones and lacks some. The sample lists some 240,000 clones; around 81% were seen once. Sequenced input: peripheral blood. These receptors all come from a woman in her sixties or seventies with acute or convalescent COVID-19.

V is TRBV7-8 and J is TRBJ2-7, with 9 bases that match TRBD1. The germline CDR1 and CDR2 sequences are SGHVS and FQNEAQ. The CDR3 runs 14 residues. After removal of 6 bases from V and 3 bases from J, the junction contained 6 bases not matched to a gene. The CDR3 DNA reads TGTGCCAGCAGAATGGGACAGGGAATCTACGAGCAGTACTTC. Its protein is CASRMGQGIYEQYF.

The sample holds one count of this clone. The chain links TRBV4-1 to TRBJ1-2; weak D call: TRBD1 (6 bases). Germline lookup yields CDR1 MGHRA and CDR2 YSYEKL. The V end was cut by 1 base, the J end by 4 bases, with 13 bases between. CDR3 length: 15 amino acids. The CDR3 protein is CASSQGRGGSYGYTF. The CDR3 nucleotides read TGCGCCAGCAGCCAAGGGAGGGGGGGCTCCTATGGCTACACCTTC.

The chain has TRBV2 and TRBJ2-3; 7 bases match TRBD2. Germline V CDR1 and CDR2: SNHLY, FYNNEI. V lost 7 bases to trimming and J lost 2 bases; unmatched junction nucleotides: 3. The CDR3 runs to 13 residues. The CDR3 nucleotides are TGTGCCAGCAAGCGGGATTACACAGATACGCAGTATTTT. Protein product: CASKRDYTDTQYF.

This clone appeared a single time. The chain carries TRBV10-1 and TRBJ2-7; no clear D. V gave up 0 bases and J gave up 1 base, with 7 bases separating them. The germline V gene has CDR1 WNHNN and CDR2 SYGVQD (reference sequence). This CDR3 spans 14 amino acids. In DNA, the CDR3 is TGCGCCAGCAGTGAGTCACAGAATTCCTACGAGCAGTACTTC. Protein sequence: CASSESQNSYEQYF.

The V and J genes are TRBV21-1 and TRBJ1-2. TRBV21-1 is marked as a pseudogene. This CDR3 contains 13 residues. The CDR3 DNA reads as TGTGCCAGCAGCTCGGAGGTTAACTATGGCTACACCTTC. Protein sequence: CASSSEVNYGYTF.

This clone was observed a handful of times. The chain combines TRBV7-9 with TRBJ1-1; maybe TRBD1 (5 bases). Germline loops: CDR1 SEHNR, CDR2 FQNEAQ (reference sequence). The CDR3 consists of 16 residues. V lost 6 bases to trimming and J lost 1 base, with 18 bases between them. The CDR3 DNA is TGTGCCAGCAGGCCTGGGGCGGGCGGGGGGAACACTGAAGCTTTCTTT. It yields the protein CASRPGAGGGNTEAFF.

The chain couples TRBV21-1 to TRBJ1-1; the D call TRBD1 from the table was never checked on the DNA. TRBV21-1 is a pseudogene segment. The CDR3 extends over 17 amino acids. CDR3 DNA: TGTGCCAGCACCAAACCCCGGGACAGGACGCTGAACACTGAAGCTTTCTTT. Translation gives CASTKPRDRTLNTEAFF.

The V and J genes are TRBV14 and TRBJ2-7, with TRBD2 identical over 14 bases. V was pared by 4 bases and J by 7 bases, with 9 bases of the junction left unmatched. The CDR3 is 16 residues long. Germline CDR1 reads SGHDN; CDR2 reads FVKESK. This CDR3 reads CASSRGLAGGPSEQYV. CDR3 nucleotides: TGTGCCAGCAGCCGAGGACTAGCGGGGGGACCCTCAGAGCAGTACGTC.

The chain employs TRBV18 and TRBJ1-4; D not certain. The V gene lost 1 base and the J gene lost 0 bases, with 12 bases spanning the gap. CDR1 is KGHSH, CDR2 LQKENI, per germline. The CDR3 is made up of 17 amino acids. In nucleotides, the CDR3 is TGTGCCAGCTCACCACTCCCCTCGGGAGCAACTAATGAAAAACTGTTTTTT. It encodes CASSPLPSGATNEKLFF.

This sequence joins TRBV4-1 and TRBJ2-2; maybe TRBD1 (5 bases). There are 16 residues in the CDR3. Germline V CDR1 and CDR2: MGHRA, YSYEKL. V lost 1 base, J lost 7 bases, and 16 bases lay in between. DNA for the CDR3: TGCGCCAGCAGCCAAGTCGTAGGGGCAGTGAACGGGGAGCTGTTTTTT. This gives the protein CASSQVVGAVNGELFF.

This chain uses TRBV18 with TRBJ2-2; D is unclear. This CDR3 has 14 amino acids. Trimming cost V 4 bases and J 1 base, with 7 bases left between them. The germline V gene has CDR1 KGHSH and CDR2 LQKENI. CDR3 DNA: TGTGCCAGCTCACTCCAGCGGAACACCGGGGAGCTGTTTTTT. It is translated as CASSLQRNTGELFF.

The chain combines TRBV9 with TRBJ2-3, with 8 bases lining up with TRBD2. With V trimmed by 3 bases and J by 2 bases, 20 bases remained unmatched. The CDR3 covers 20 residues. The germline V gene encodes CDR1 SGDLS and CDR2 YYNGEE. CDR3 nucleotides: TGTGCCAGCAGCGCTGTCGATATGGCGGGGGGCCCTTTCCACACAGATACGCAGTATTTT. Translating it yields CASSAVDMAGGPFHTDTQYF.

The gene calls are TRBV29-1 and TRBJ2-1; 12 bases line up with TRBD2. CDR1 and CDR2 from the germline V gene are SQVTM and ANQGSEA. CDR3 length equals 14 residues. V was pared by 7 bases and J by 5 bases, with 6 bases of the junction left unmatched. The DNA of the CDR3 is TGCAGCGCCGGGACTAGCGGGCTGAACAATGAGCAGTTCTTC. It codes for CSAGTSGLNNEQFF.